The next 10 T cell receptor beta chains were all read from a single sample in a study of early stage breast cancer tumors. Generated by immunoSEQ multiplex PCR, the TCRdb table keeps only in-frame clones and is missing some. The sample yields tens of thousands of clones, roughly 80% seen once. The sequencing sample was made of blood. The receptor source for this set is a person aged 25 to 40 with breast cancer.

The chain has TRBV20-1 and TRBJ2-7, with D uncertain. The CDR3 totals 11 residues. Trimming shortened V by 0 bases and J by 3 bases, and 3 bases separated the two germline ends. Germline lookup yields CDR1 DFQATT and CDR2 SNEGSKA (reference sequence). CDR3 residues: CSARENYEQYF. The CDR3 DNA sequence: TGCAGTGCTAGAGAGAACTACGAGCAGTACTTC.

V is TRBV6-5 and J is TRBJ1-3; D may be TRBD1 (5 bases). Deletions cut 2 bases from V and 0 bases from J, with 11 bases between. The CDR3 is made up of 16 amino acids. CDR1 and CDR2 (germline): MNHEY, SVGAGI. In DNA form, the CDR3 reads TGTGCCAGCAGTTACGGCGACAGCGACTCTGGAAACACCATATATTTT. This gives the protein CASSYGDSDSGNTIYF.

The chain employs TRBV10-1 and TRBJ2-7; 7 bases align to TRBD1. The CDR3 spans 14 residues. Germline values: CDR1 WNHNN, CDR2 SYGVQD (reference sequence). V lost 4 bases to trimming and J lost 0 bases; unmatched junction nucleotides: 3. CDR3 in amino acids: CASSGGGGSYEQYF. In nucleotides, the CDR3 is TGCGCCAGCAGTGGAGGGGGCGGCTCCTACGAGCAGTACTTC.

The chain couples TRBV7-2 to TRBJ2-1; TRBD2 is a possible D gene (6 bases). Between the trimmed V and J ends, which lost 6 bases and 7 bases, there was a span of 19 bases. Per germline, CDR1 SGHTA and CDR2 FQGNSA. CDR3 length equals 15 residues. The CDR3 nucleotides are TGTGCCAGCAGACCCTCGGGAGCAGTGGGGAATGAGCAGTTCTTC. Translated, it gives CASRPSGAVGNEQFF.

The CDR3 nucleotides are TGTGCCAGTAGTATCGGCCTCGTGGGGCAGTTCTTC. Translation gives CASSIGLVGQFF. This chain connects TRBV19 to TRBJ2-1, with D uncertain. V lost 3 bases, J lost 12 bases, and 12 bases lay in between. The CDR3 has 12 residues. The germline V gene encodes CDR1 LNHDA and CDR2 SQIVND (reference sequence).

CDR3 loop: CASSLVNHNTGELFF. DNA of the CDR3: TGTGCCAGCAGCTTGGTGAACCATAACACCGGGGAGCTGTTTTTT. The J gene is TRBJ2-2, the V gene TRBV5-4; D remains unclear. The V and J ends lost 0 bases and 2 bases respectively, with 8 bases between them. The CDR3 totals 15 residues. In germline, CDR1 is SGHNT, CDR2 YYREEE (reference sequence).

The rearrangement joins TRBV10-1 to TRBJ1-1, with D unclear. The germline V gene encodes CDR1 WNHNN and CDR2 SYGVQD (reference sequence). The CDR3 consists of 12 residues. Deletions cut 2 bases from V and 7 bases from J, with 8 bases between. For the CDR3, the DNA is TGCGCCAGCAGTGAGGGGAGAAGTGAAGCTTTCTTT. Its protein product is CASSEGRSEAFF.

The gene calls are TRBV7-9 and TRBJ2-3, with D unresolved. Per germline, CDR1 SEHNR and CDR2 FQNEAQ (reference sequence). V lost 4 bases, J lost 2 bases, and 22 bases lay in between. The CDR3 is 18 residues long. The CDR3 region has the DNA TGTGCCAGCAGCTCGAGTGGCCGTGACACTTTTTCCACAGATACGCAGTATTTT. This gives the protein CASSSSGRDTFSTDTQYF.

J is TRBJ2-2 and V is TRBV7-2; TRBD2 aligns across 15 bases. V shed 5 bases and J 0 bases; nucleotides not matched to a gene: 4. The CDR3 contains 18 residues. Per germline, CDR1 SGHTA and CDR2 FQGNSA. The CDR3 loop is CASSEGLAGGSNTGELFF. For the CDR3, the DNA is TGTGCCAGCAGCGAGGGACTAGCGGGAGGTTCGAACACCGGGGAGCTGTTTTTT.

The chain employs TRBV10-2 and TRBJ2-3, with D hard to call. The V and J ends lost 6 bases and 6 bases respectively, with 13 bases between them. The CDR3 is 13 amino acids. Germline CDR1 and CDR2: WSHSY and SAAADI. CDR3 in amino acids: CASRGLTLDTQYF. The CDR3 nucleotides read TGCGCCAGCAGAGGCCTAACCTTGGATACGCAGTATTTT.